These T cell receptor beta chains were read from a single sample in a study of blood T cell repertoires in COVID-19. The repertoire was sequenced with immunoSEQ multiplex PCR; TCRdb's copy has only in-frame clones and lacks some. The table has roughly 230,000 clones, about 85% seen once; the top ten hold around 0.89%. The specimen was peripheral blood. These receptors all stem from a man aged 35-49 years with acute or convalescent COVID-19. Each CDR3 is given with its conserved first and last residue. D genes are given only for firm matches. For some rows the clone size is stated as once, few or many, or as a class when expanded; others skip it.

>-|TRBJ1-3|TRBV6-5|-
TGTGCCAGCATCGGACAGACGGTGGGAAACACCATATATTTT
CASIGQTVGNTIYF
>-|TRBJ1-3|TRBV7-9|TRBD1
TGTGCCAGCAGCCCTCCCCAGGGGGCTGGAAACACCATATATTTT
CASSPPQGAGNTIYF
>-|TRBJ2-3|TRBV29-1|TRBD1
TGCAGCGTTGAAGGGGACAGGGGGTTAGCAGATACGCAGTATTTT
CSVEGDRGLADTQYF
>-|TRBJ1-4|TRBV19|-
TGTGCCAGTAGGCGGGGGGCCGTCGATGAAAAACTGTTTTTT
CASRRGAVDEKLFF
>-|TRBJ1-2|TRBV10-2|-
TGCGCCAGCAGAACAGGGACCTATGGCTACACCTTC
CASRTGTYGYTF
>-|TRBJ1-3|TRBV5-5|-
TGTGCCAGCAGCTTGGGGAACCCCGGAGGGCATTCCTCTGGAAACACCATATATTTT
CASSLGNPGGHSSGNTIYF
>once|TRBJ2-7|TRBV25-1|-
TGTGCCAGCAGTGATTCGGGGAGCTCCTACGAGCAGTACTTC
CASSDSGSSYEQYF
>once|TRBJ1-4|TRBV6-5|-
TGTGCCAGCAGTTACGGCGCGGGGGATGAAAAACTGTTTTTT
CASSYGAGDEKLFF
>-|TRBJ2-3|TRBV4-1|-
TGCGCCAGCAGCCAACGGGACAAAAGCACAGATACGCAGTATTTT
CASSQRDKSTDTQYF
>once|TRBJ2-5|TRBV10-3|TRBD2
TGTGCCATCAGTGACAGTCGGGGGGAAGAGACCCAGTACTTC
CAISDSRGEETQYF
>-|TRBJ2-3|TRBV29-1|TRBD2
TGCAGCGTCGACGGACTAGCGGGGGTGTCAGATACGCAGTATTTT
CSVDGLAGVSDTQYF
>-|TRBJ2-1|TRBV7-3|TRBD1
TGTGCCAGCAGCTTATCGGGTGAGGGCACAGGGGGCTACAATGAGCAGTTCTTC
CASSLSGEGTGGYNEQFF
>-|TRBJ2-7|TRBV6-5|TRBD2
TGTGCCAGCAGTTACAATCTAGCGGGGGGGCGCGAGCAGTACTTC
CASSYNLAGGREQYF
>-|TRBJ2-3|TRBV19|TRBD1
TGTGCCAGTAGTACCTCCCAGGGGGGCACAGATACGCAGTATTTT
CASSTSQGGTDTQYF
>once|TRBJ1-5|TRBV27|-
TGTGCCAGCAGGGCCAAGGGGGGCAATCAGCCCCAGCATTTT
CASRAKGGNQPQHF